A selection of T cell receptor beta chains follows, all from one sample in a study of cytomegalovirus exposure and HLA in healthy donors. Assay: immunoSEQ multiplex PCR; the TCRdb copy retains only in-frame clones and omits some. The sample shows 100,000 to 150,000 clones, around 72% of them seen only once. The material sequenced was PBMCs. These receptors came from a man between 45 and 60 years old in good health and CMV-seropositive. The CDR3 runs from the conserved cysteine through the conserved F or W. Fields, in order: V gene, J gene, clone size, D gene, CDR3 DNA, CDR3 protein. The D gene is left open where the match is weak. Not all rows give a size; the values are once, few, many and, for expanded clones, a class.

>TRBV19|TRBJ1-5|-|-
TGTGCCAGTAGTATTCAGCAGGGTAGCAATCAGCCCCAGCATTTT
CASSIQQGSNQPQHF
>TRBV18|TRBJ1-1|-|-
TGTGCCAGCTCACCAAGGGAGGGTAGCGCTGAAGCTTTCTTT
CASSPREGSAEAFF
>TRBV5-1|TRBJ2-1|-|TRBD2
TGCGCCAGCAGCGCGACTAGCGGGGGGCAGAACAATGAGCAGTTCTTC
CASSATSGGQNNEQFF
>TRBV7-2|TRBJ2-5|-|TRBD2
TGTGCCAGTAGCGGGAGGGCCACGGAGACCCAGTACTTC
CASSGRATETQYF
>TRBV11-2|TRBJ2-3|-|-
TGTGCCAGCAGCTTGAGCGGGAGCACAGATACGCAGTATTTT
CASSLSGSTDTQYF
>TRBV18|TRBJ2-2|-|-
TGTGCCAGCTCACCAATGCAGGACAGCATAACCGGGGAGCTGTTTTTT
CASSPMQDSITGELFF
>TRBV11-3|TRBJ2-7|few|TRBD1
TGTGCCAGCAGCTTATATGGGACAGGGTCCTACGAGCAGTACTTC
CASSLYGTGSYEQYF
>TRBV6-6|TRBJ1-1|-|TRBD1
TGTGCCAGCAGTCCATGGGACAGGGGGAACACTGAAGCTTTCTTT
CASSPWDRGNTEAFF
>TRBV2|TRBJ2-1|once|TRBD1
TGTGCCAGCCTCCCACAGGGGGCGTCCTACAATGAGCAGTTCTTC
CASLPQGASYNEQFF
>TRBV7-9|TRBJ2-5|-|TRBD2
TGTGCCAGCAGCCCAAATAGACTAGCGGGAGGCGGCGAGACTCAGTACTTC
CASSPNRLAGGGETQYF
>TRBV29-1|TRBJ2-1|once|-
TGCAGCGCCGAGGGCGAGCGGGCGGTGGGCTACAATGAGCAGTTCTTC
CSAEGERAVGYNEQFF
>TRBV6-4|TRBJ2-1|-|-
TGTGCCAGCAGGCCAGGGCAGGGTTACAATGAGCAGTTCTTC
CASRPGQGYNEQFF
>TRBV18|TRBJ2-7|-|-
TGTGCCAGCTCACAGGGGATGGGCTACGAGCAGTACTTC
CASSQGMGYEQYF
>TRBV7-9|TRBJ1-2|-|TRBD1
TGTGCCAGCAGCTTAGGGGACAGGGTTATAGGAGGCTACACCTTC
CASSLGDRVIGGYTF
>TRBV27|TRBJ1-5|few|TRBD1
TGTGCCAGCAGTTCCCGAAGGGGGCTTGGCTATAGCAATCAGCCCCAGCATTTT
CASSSRRGLGYSNQPQHF
>TRBV5-5|TRBJ1-2|-|TRBD1
TGTGCCAGCAGCTTGGAGGGACAGGGGGTCCACTATGGCTACACCTTC
CASSLEGQGVHYGYTF
>TRBV29-1|TRBJ1-4|few|TRBD1
TGCAGCGTCGGAGTCCAACAGGGGGCGAATGAAAAACTGTTTTTT
CSVGVQQGANEKLFF
>TRBV6-6|TRBJ2-3|-|-
TGTGCCAGCAGAGCTAAGGGGGGGCGCGCCACAGATACGCAGTATTTT
CASRAKGGRATDTQYF
>TRBV5-1|TRBJ2-7|-|-
TGCGCCAGCAGCTTTCAGGGCACCACCATTAACCCGCAGTACTTC
CASSFQGTTINPQYF
>TRBV5-1|TRBJ2-7|-|TRBD1
TGCGCCAGCAGCCCTTGGGACAGGGTCCACGAGCAGTACTTC
CASSPWDRVHEQYF
>TRBV2|TRBJ1-6|-|TRBD1
TGTGCCAGCAACCCGAAGGGGGCCTCCTATAATTCACCCCTCCACTTT
CASNPKGASYNSPLHF
>TRBV6-1|TRBJ2-5|-|-
TGTGCCAGCAGTGAAGTGGGGCGGAAAGAGACCCAGTACTTC
CASSEVGRKETQYF
>TRBV7-9|TRBJ1-2|-|TRBD1
TGTGCCAGCAGCTTAGTTGGGACAGCGGACTATGGCTACACCTTC
CASSLVGTADYGYTF
>TRBV6-5|TRBJ2-3|few|TRBD2
TGTGCCAGCAGTTACTCTGGGCGGGGGAGCACAGATACGCAGTATTTT
CASSYSGRGSTDTQYF
>TRBV6-1|TRBJ1-2|-|TRBD1
TGTGCCAGCAAAGAGACAGGGGTACCCGGCTACACCTTC
CASKETGVPGYTF
>TRBV7-2|TRBJ2-7|few|TRBD1
TGTGCCAGCAGCTTAACCGTAGGGGGCTTCGAGCAGTACTTC
CASSLTVGGFEQYF
>TRBV7-6|TRBJ2-1|-|TRBD2
TGTGCCAGCAGCTTAGATAGCGGGAGTTCAAATGAGCAGTTCTTC
CASSLDSGSSNEQFF
>TRBV6-6|TRBJ1-1|-|-
TGTGCCAGCAGTAACAGGAGGGTGAACACTGAAGCTTTCTTT
CASSNRRVNTEAFF
>TRBV27|TRBJ1-5|-|TRBD1
TGTGCCAGCAGTTTAATACAGGGGGCTGATCAGCCCCAGCATTTT
CASSLIQGADQPQHF
>TRBV19|TRBJ1-4|once|-
TGTGCCAGTAGTGAGCAGGCAACTAATGAAAAACTGTTTTTT
CASSEQATNEKLFF
>TRBV7-9|TRBJ2-1|-|TRBD1
TGTGCCAGCAGCTTAGCGCTAGGGACAGGGAACCATGAGCAGTTCTTC
CASSLALGTGNHEQFF
>TRBV6-6|TRBJ1-5|-|-
TGTGCCAGCAGTTACTCGAAACAGGGCAATCAGCCCCAGCATTTT
CASSYSKQGNQPQHF